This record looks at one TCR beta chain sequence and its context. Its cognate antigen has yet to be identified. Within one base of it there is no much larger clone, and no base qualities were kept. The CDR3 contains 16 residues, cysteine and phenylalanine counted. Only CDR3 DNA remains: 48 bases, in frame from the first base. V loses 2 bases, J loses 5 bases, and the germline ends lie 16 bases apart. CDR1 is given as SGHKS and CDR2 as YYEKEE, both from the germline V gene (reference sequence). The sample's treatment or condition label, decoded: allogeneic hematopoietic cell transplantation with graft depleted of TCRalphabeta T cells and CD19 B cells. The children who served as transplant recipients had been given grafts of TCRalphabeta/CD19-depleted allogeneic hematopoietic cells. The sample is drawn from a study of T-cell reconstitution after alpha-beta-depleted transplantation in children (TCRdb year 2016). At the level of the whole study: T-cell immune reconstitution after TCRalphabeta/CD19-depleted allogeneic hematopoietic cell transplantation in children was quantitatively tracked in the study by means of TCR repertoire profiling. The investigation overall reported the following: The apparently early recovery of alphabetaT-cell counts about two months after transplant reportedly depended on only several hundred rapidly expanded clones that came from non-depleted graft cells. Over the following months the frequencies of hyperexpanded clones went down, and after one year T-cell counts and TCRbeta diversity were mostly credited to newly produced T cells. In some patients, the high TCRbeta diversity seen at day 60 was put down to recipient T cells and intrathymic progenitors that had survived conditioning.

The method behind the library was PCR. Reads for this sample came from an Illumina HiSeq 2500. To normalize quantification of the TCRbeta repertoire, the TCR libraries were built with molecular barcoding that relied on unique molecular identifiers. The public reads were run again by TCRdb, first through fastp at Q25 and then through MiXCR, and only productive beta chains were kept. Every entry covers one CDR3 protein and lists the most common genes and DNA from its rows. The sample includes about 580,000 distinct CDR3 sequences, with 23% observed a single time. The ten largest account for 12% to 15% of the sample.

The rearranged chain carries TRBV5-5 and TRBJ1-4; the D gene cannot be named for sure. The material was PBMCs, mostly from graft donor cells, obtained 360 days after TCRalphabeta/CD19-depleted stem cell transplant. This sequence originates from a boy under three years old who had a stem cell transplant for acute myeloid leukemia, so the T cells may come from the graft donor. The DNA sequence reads TGTGCCAGCAGCTTACAGCCTCTGGGGTTCAATGAAAAACTGTTTTTT. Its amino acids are CASSLQPLGFNEKLFF.